This entry lists 25 T cell receptor beta chains sequenced from one sample in a study of T cell responses to AZD1222 COVID-19 vaccine. Clones were read by immunoSEQ multiplex PCR, and TCRdb kept only the in-frame ones, dropping some. The table includes roughly 180,000 clones, just over 90% detected once. Specimen: peripheral blood, collected 28 days after the second AZD1222 dose. These receptors were taken from an adult who received the AZD1222 COVID-19 vaccine.

This clone was counted a single time. The chain joins TRBV11-2 to TRBJ2-5; tentative D call: TRBD2 (5 bases). V was clipped by 0 bases and J by 2 bases, with 10 bases between them. The CDR3 sequence is 15 residues long. Germline CDR1 and CDR2: SGHAT and FQNNGV. DNA for the CDR3: TGTGCCAGCAGCTTAGACTTCCAGCGGCAAGAGACCCAGTACTTC. Encoded protein: CASSLDFQRQETQYF.

This chain joins TRBV21-1 and TRBJ1-5. TRBV21-1 is annotated as a pseudogene. This CDR3 comprises 13 residues. The CDR3 coding sequence is TGTGCCAGCAGCCGAAAGCGGGATCAGCCCCAGCATTTT. Translated, it gives CASSRKRDQPQHF.

This clone was seen a single time. The J gene is TRBJ1-2, the V gene TRBV18; D perhaps matches TRBD1 (5 bases). V lost 3 bases and J 2 bases, leaving 16 bases between the germline ends. The CDR3 length is 16 residues. Germline V gene lookup returns CDR1 KGHSH and CDR2 LQKENI. The CDR3 bases are TGTGCCAGCTCACCCCCGGGGGGTACGACGAACTATGGCTACACCTTC. Protein sequence: CASSPPGGTTNYGYTF.

This rearrangement joins TRBV7-9 to TRBJ2-7, with D perhaps assigned TRBD1 or TRBD2 (5 bases each). V was shortened by 6 bases and J by 2 bases, with 11 bases between the two germline ends. CDR1 is SEHNR, CDR2 FQNEAQ, per germline (reference sequence). The CDR3 sequence is 13 residues long. CDR3 nucleotides: TGTGCCAGCAGGCCCGGGGCGGCCTACGAGCAGTACTTC. This codes for CASRPGAAYEQYF. Based on the CDR3 plus reference TRBV7-9 and TRBJ2-7, the full variable domain is DTGVSQNPRHKITKRGQNVTFRCDPISEHNRLYWYRQTLGQGPEFLTYFQNEAQLEKSRLLSDRFSAERPKGSFSTLEIQRTEQGDSAMYLCASRPGAAYEQYFGPGTRLTVT.

The V and J genes are TRBV4-1 and TRBJ2-3; 10 bases map to TRBD2. CDR1 is MGHRA and CDR2 is YSYEKL in the germline V gene. The CDR3 spans 16 residues. The trim removed 4 bases at V and 4 bases at J, leaving 8 bases unmatched. CDR3 in DNA: TGCGCCAGCAGCCCAGTTCAGCGGGGGGGCGCAGATACGCAGTATTTT. Translating gives CASSPVQRGGADTQYF.

The chain recombines TRBV30 with TRBJ1-5; the match to TRBD1 covers 11 bases. CDR3 length: 18 amino acids. Germline V gene data show CDR1 as GTSNPN and CDR2 as SVGIG (reference sequence). V shed 2 bases and J 4 bases; nucleotides not matched to a gene: 13. The CDR3 here is CAWSPLGTGGIRNQPQHF. DNA of the CDR3: TGTGCCTGGAGTCCACTAGGGACAGGGGGTATAAGGAATCAGCCCCAGCATTTT.

V usage is TRBV14 and J usage is TRBJ2-7; D is possibly TRBD1 or TRBD2 (5 bases each). Germline loops: CDR1 SGHDN, CDR2 FVKESK. Trimming cost V 0 bases and J 10 bases, with 13 bases left between them. This CDR3 contains 13 residues. CDR3 nucleotides: TGTGCCAGCAGCCAAGAAACGGGGCCGTCTCAGTACTTC. As protein: CASSQETGPSQYF.

This chain connects TRBV6-5 to TRBJ1-5; D might be TRBD1 (6 bases). Germline values: CDR1 MNHEY, CDR2 SVGAGI. The CDR3 contains 15 residues. V lost 5 bases, J lost 2 bases, and 13 bases lay in between. The CDR3 sequence: CASSRTRGGNQPQHF. The CDR3 DNA sequence: TGTGCCAGCAGTCGCACCAGGGGCGGCAATCAGCCCCAGCATTTT.

The chain couples TRBV19 to TRBJ1-6, with D possibly being TRBD1 (6 bases). The CDR3 covers 15 residues. Germline values: CDR1 LNHDA, CDR2 SQIVND (reference sequence). V was trimmed by 5 bases and J by 7 bases, leaving 15 bases between them. The chain's CDR3 is CASSATGHPNSPLHF. For the CDR3, the DNA is TGTGCCAGTAGTGCGACGGGACACCCAAATTCACCCCTCCACTTT.

This rearrangement joins TRBV7-2 to TRBJ2-7, with 7 bases identical to TRBD1. V lost 7 bases and J lost 5; bases outside the gene matches: 2. The CDR3 is made up of 11 amino acids. The germline gives CDR1 SGHTA, CDR2 FQGNSA. This CDR3 reads CASKGANEQYF. CDR3 sequence (DNA): TGTGCCAGCAAGGGGGCGAACGAGCAGTACTTC.

This sequence joins TRBV10-3 and TRBJ2-3, with D unresolved. The CDR3 runs 14 residues. Trimming took off 4 bases at V and 6 bases at J, with 14 bases between the two ends. Germline V gene data show CDR1 as ENHRY and CDR2 as SYGVKD. The DNA for the CDR3 is TGTGCCATCAGTGCGAATCAGGTTCAGGATACGCAGTATTTT. Its translation: CAISANQVQDTQYF.

The chain employs TRBV4-3 and TRBJ1-5; tentatively, D is TRBD1 (6 bases). Looked up from germline, CDR1 is LGHNA and CDR2 is YSLEER. This CDR3 is 14 amino acids long. The ends were cut back, 0 bases at V and 5 bases at J, with 8 bases in the middle. The CDR3 loop reads CASSQDRGYQPQHF. CDR3 DNA sequence: TGCGCCAGCAGCCAAGACAGGGGTTATCAGCCCCAGCATTTT.

The CDR3 region is CASSRLYTQYF. The CDR3 DNA reads as TGTGCCAGTAGTCGACTCTATACGCAGTATTTT. The V call is TRBV19, the J call TRBJ2-3; D remains unclear. The germline V and J ends were trimmed by 5 bases and 7 bases, with 7 bases remaining between them. This CDR3 spans 11 amino acids. The germline V gene has CDR1 LNHDA and CDR2 SQIVND (reference sequence).

The chain links TRBV7-9 to TRBJ1-6; TRBD1 agrees at 7 bases. CDR3 length: 15 residues. CDR1 and CDR2 (germline): SEHNR, FQNEAQ (reference sequence). The ends lost 4 bases at V and 9 bases at J; junction bases unmatched: 9. Here the CDR3 DNA reads TGTGCCAGCAGCTCCTCCGGGACAGCGGGTTCACCCCTCCACTTT. Translation gives CASSSSGTAGSPLHF.

The rearrangement uses TRBV18 and TRBJ2-5; 8 bases fit TRBD2. CDR3 size: 15 residues. The germline V gene encodes CDR1 KGHSH and CDR2 LQKENI. The junction had 5 bases not matched to a gene; V was cut back by 3 bases and J by 2 bases. The DNA for the CDR3 is TGTGCCAGCTCACCCAGCGGGGGTGGTCAAGAGACCCAGTACTTC. Protein product: CASSPSGGGQETQYF.

The V and J genes are TRBV7-2 and TRBJ2-5; D gene unclear. Germline V gives CDR1 SGHTA, CDR2 FQGNSA. CDR3 length: 13 amino acids. With 3 bases removed from V and 1 base from J, the gap between germline ends came to 6 bases. CDR3 nucleotide sequence: TGTGCCAGCAGCTTCGGTCCCCAAGAGACCCAGTACTTC. Encoded protein: CASSFGPQETQYF.

This chain connects TRBV29-1 to TRBJ1-2; TRBD1 is a possible D gene (5 bases). This CDR3 has 13 amino acids. Between the trimmed V and J ends, which lost 4 bases and 2 bases, there was a span of 11 bases. The germline V gene has CDR1 SQVTM and CDR2 ANQGSEA. CDR3 loop: CSVARGGNYGYTF. CDR3 in DNA: TGCAGCGTTGCAAGGGGTGGAAACTATGGCTACACCTTC.

The CDR3 here is CASSASSGGADEQFF. The CDR3, as DNA: TGTGCCAGCAGCGCCTCTAGCGGGGGGGCAGATGAGCAGTTCTTC. The chain joins TRBV9 to TRBJ2-1, with TRBD2 matching over 12 bases. Germline trimming cut 3 bases from V and 8 bases from J; bases unmatched to any gene: 6. From germline, CDR1 is SGDLS and CDR2 YYNGEE. This CDR3 comprises 15 residues.

This clone was found once. The gene calls are TRBV7-2 and TRBJ2-5; D may be TRBD2 (6 bases). V lost 0 bases, J lost 1 base, and 12 bases lay in between. The CDR3 loop spans 16 amino acids. Germline V gene lookup returns CDR1 SGHTA and CDR2 FQGNSA. The CDR3 loop reads CASSLARGGGQETQYF. DNA for the CDR3: TGTGCCAGCAGCTTAGCGCGGGGAGGTGGCCAAGAGACCCAGTACTTC.

In nucleotides, the CDR3 is TGTGCCAGCTCACCAGGGATTTTGGCGGGAGGATTCACAGATACGCAGTATTTT. Translation: CASSPGILAGGFTDTQYF. This chain joins TRBV18 and TRBJ2-3; 8 nucleotides match TRBD2. This CDR3 region has 18 residues. The germline V gene encodes CDR1 KGHSH and CDR2 LQKENI. V was clipped by 2 bases and J by 2 bases; unmatched bases: 12.

The rearrangement joins TRBV6-5 to TRBJ1-4; tentative D call: TRBD1 (6 bases). Germline CDR1 MNHEY, CDR2 SVGAGI. The CDR3 extends over 15 amino acids. Between the trimmed V and J ends, which lost 6 bases and 4 bases, there was a span of 15 bases. CDR3 region: CASRLTGSNNEKLFF. The CDR3 DNA reads TGTGCCAGCAGGTTAACAGGGTCCAATAATGAAAAACTGTTTTTT.

The chain has TRBV5-1 and TRBJ2-5; weak D call: TRBD1 (5 bases). There are 14 residues in the CDR3. Germline V gives CDR1 SGHRS, CDR2 YFSETQ. Trimming shortened V by 2 bases and J by 4 bases, and 12 bases separated the two germline ends. CDR3 sequence (DNA): TGCGCCAGCAGCTTAAATTCAGGGTTAGAGACCCAGTACTTC. Its translation is CASSLNSGLETQYF.

The gene calls are TRBV3-1 (or the pseudogene TRBV3-2) and TRBJ2-7; D is undetermined. Germline CDR1 reads LGHDT; CDR2 reads YNNKEL (reference sequence). V was trimmed by 3 bases and J by 6 bases, leaving 9 bases between them. This CDR3 has 12 amino acids. CDR3 region: CASSHGVAEQYF. As DNA, the CDR3 is TGTGCCAGCAGCCATGGGGTGGCCGAGCAGTACTTC.

V is TRBV5-1 and J is TRBJ2-1, with D possibly TRBD1 on 6 matching bases. The germline V gene encodes CDR1 SGHRS and CDR2 YFSETQ. This CDR3 region has 12 residues. Trimming cost V 0 bases and J 9 bases, with 7 bases left between them. The CDR3 sequence: CASSLDRAEQFF. DNA for the CDR3: TGCGCCAGCAGCTTGGACAGGGCTGAGCAGTTCTTC.

The chain is built from TRBV7-2 and TRBJ1-6; 10 bases line up with TRBD1. Losses at the gene ends were 4 bases for V and 7 bases for J; bases not matched to a gene: 7. The CDR3 is made up of 16 amino acids. CDR1 is SGHTA and CDR2 is FQGNSA in the germline V gene. CDR3 nucleotide sequence: TGTGCCAGCAGCTATGACAGGGGGCGCGGGAATTCACCCCTCCACTTT. This gives the protein CASSYDRGRGNSPLHF.